One sample yielded the 12 T cell receptor beta chains listed below, sequenced in a study of shared clonotypes between healthy human individuals. Sequenced by immunoSEQ multiplex PCR; TCRdb stores in-frame clones only, minus some. The table includes 630,000 or so clones, roughly 98% detected once. Naive CD8 cells lacked CD45RO, underwent positive selection for CCR7 and left out terminally differentiated effector memory CD45RA+ cells. Input material: naive CD8+ T cells sorted from blood. Receptors originate from a young man in good health.

The rearrangement joins TRBV14 to TRBJ2-7, with TRBD1 as a possible D gene (5 bases). The CDR3 covers 16 residues. Germline V gene data show CDR1 as SGHDN and CDR2 as FVKESK. V lost 0 bases to trimming and J lost 7 bases, with 19 bases between them. The CDR3 region is CASSQDGAGRYGEQYF. CDR3 nucleotides: TGTGCCAGCAGCCAAGATGGGGCAGGGCGGTATGGGGAGCAGTACTTC.

The chain uses TRBV27 and TRBJ2-1, with a weak D call TRBD2 (5 bases). Germline V CDR1 and CDR2: MNHEY, SMNVEV (reference sequence). CDR3 length: 11 residues. V was clipped by 10 bases and J by 9 bases, with 13 bases between them. CDR3 coding DNA: TGTGCCACCCAAGGAGGCCCTGAGCAGTTCTTC. Amino acids: CATQGGPEQFF.

The rearrangement uses TRBV11-2 and TRBJ2-7; 9 positions agree with TRBD2. This CDR3 has 16 amino acids. Trimming removed 4 bases from V and 3 bases from J; junction bases left unmatched: 10. The germline V gene encodes CDR1 SGHAT and CDR2 FQNNGV. In nucleotides, the CDR3 is TGTGCCAGCAGCTCCTTGGCGGGGGGGGCCAACTACGAGCAGTACTTC. It translates to CASSSLAGGANYEQYF.

V usage is TRBV10-3 and J usage is TRBJ2-7; 7 bases match TRBD2. This CDR3 spans 17 amino acids. From germline, CDR1 is ENHRY and CDR2 SYGVKD. V shed 0 bases, J shed 2 bases, and the junction held 10 bases outside the gene matches. CDR3 region: CAISESDRLAGAYEQYF. In DNA, the CDR3 is TGTGCCATCAGTGAGTCTGACCGACTAGCCGGGGCCTACGAGCAGTACTTC.

The V gene is TRBV7-9, the J gene TRBJ2-1; D is perhaps TRBD2 (5 bases). Germline loops: CDR1 SEHNR, CDR2 FQNEAQ (reference sequence). This CDR3 region has 15 residues. V lost 4 bases and J lost 7, with 17 bases in between. The CDR3 coding sequence is TGTGCCAGCAGCTCCTTCCGTCCGGACTTTAATGAGCAGTTCTTC. This sequence encodes CASSSFRPDFNEQFF.

The J gene is TRBJ2-1, the V gene TRBV27, with 14 bases lining up with TRBD2. This CDR3 spans 15 amino acids. The V and J ends lost 7 bases and 8 bases, in that order; junction bases with no gene match: 7. Germline V gene sequence: CDR1 MNHEY, CDR2 SMNVEV (reference sequence). The CDR3: CASISGTSGRDEQFF. The CDR3 DNA sequence: TGTGCCAGCATTTCCGGGACTAGCGGGAGAGATGAGCAGTTCTTC.

The genes are TRBV29-1 and TRBJ2-1; 16 bases are shared with TRBD2. The CDR3 has 18 residues. CDR1 is SQVTM, CDR2 ANQGSEA, per germline. The trim removed 4 bases at V and 5 bases at J, leaving 11 bases unmatched. CDR3 nucleotides: TGCAGCGTTGTCGGGACTAGCGGGAGGGCCATTCTGGACAATGAGCAGTTCTTC. This translates into CSVVGTSGRAILDNEQFF.

The genes are TRBV9 and TRBJ2-2; possibly TRBD2 for D (6 bases). Germline CDR1 reads SGDLS; CDR2 reads YYNGEE. Trimming cost V 0 bases and J 4 bases, with 10 bases left between them. The CDR3 extends over 15 amino acids. CDR3: CASSVEGGGTGELFF. The CDR3 bases are TGTGCCAGCAGCGTAGAGGGAGGAGGCACCGGGGAGCTGTTTTTT.

This chain connects TRBV30 to TRBJ1-5, with D perhaps matching TRBD1 (6 bases). This CDR3 contains 14 residues. Trimming stripped 0 bases from V and 0 bases from J, with 6 bases between. Germline V CDR1 and CDR2: GTSNPN, SVGIG (reference sequence). In DNA, the CDR3 is TGTGCCTGGAGTGTACAGGGTAGCAATCAGCCCCAGCATTTT. The encoded protein is CAWSVQGSNQPQHF.

This chain connects TRBV7-9 to TRBJ2-3; D not certain. The CDR3 is made up of 14 amino acids. V was cut by 10 bases and J by 0 bases, with 14 bases left in between. Germline assignment: CDR1 SEHNR and CDR2 FQNEAQ (reference sequence). CDR3 sequence (DNA): TGTGCCACCTGCAATAGCAGCAGCACAGATACGCAGTATTTT. This codes for CATCNSSSTDTQYF.

This clone was observed a single time. The CDR3 DNA reads TGTGCCAGCAGCGTAGCTTCTGGCGGGTCCTACAATGAGCAGTTCTTC. As protein: CASSVASGGSYNEQFF. The rearrangement joins TRBV9 to TRBJ2-1; D might be TRBD2 (5 bases). This CDR3 has 16 residues. V lost 0 bases and J lost 1, with 11 bases in between. CDR1 is SGDLS and CDR2 is YYNGEE in the germline V gene. Supplemented by reference TRBV9 and TRBJ2-1, the full variable domain reads DSGVTQTPKHLITATGQRVTLRCSPRSGDLSVYWYQQSLDQGLQFLIQYYNGEERAKGNILERFSAQQFPDLHSELNLSSLELGDSALYFCASSVASGGSYNEQFFGPGTRLTVL.

The chain couples TRBV7-6 to TRBJ2-7; 8 bases match TRBD2. Germline V gene sequence: CDR1 SGHVS, CDR2 FNYEAQ. After removal of 4 bases from V and 6 bases from J, the junction contained 5 bases not matched to a gene. CDR3 length: 13 amino acids. CDR3 residues: CASSSGLGVEQYF. Written as DNA, the CDR3 is TGTGCCAGCAGCTCGGGACTAGGAGTCGAGCAGTACTTC.